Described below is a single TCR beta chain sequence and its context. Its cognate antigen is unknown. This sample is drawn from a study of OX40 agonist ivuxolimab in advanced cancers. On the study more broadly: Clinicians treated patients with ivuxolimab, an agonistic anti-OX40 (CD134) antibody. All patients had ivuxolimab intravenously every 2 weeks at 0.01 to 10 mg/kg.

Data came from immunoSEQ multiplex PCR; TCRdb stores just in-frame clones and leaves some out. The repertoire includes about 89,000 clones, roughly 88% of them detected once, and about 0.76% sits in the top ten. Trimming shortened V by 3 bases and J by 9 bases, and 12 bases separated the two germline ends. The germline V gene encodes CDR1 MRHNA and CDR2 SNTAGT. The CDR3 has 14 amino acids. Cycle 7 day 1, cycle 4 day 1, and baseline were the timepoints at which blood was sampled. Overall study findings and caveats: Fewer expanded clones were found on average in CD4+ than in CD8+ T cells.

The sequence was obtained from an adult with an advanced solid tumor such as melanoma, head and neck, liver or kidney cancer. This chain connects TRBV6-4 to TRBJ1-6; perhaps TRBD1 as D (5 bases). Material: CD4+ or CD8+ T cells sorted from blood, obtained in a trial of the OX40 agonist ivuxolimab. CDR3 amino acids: CASSEGPRVSPLHF. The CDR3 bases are TGTGCCAGCAGTGAGGGACCCCGGGTTTCACCCCTCCACTTT.